This paragraph covers one T cell receptor (beta chain) sequence. Its antigen is not identified. The junction departs from the called germline gene at one end, perhaps through a read error. Libraries were prepared by immunoSEQ multiplex PCR; TCRdb keeps only in-frame clonotypes and omits some of them. The sample includes tens of thousands of clones, 93% of them seen just once. This specimen comes from a study of T cells after posttransplantation cyclophosphamide. Overall study findings and caveats: After PTCy, TRB diversity resembled that of CNI/methotrexate controls.

This sequence originates from a woman between 25 and 40 years old in good health and a related stem cell transplant donor. Sequencing was performed on PBMCs.

In DNA, the CDR3 is TGCGCCAGCAGCCTCACGGGGCCGATCCTCTTC. The encoded protein is CASSLTGPILF. The chain joins TRBV5-1 to TRBJ1-2, with TRBD1 as a possible D gene (5 bases). Germline CDR1 reads SGHRS; CDR2 reads YFSETQ. This CDR3 region has 11 residues.